The entry below gives a single T cell receptor (beta chain) sequence along with its context. No antigen is known for it. The PCR was carried out with 60 Vbeta primers and 13 Jbeta primers. Sequencing used immunoSEQ multiplex PCR; TCRdb keeps in-frame clones, though not all of them. The data show under 200,000 clones, about 62% seen once. Healthy people donating bone marrow made up the donors. These data come from a study of cytomegalovirus exposure and HLA in healthy donors. Trimming stripped 4 bases from V and 3 bases from J, with 17 bases between. The CDR3 length is 16 residues. Germline V lookup: CDR1 SGHTA, CDR2 FQGNSA. Broader study findings: According to a later analysis, donors in an Asian-associated ancestry cluster reportedly had fewer N-insertions than the approximately 730-donor mean. The study listed roughly 160 cytomegalovirus-associated TCR beta chains.

The sample comprised PBMCs. The V call is TRBV7-2, the J call TRBJ2-3; a possible D gene is TRBD2 (6 bases). This receptor was identified in a man in his forties in good health and CMV-seronegative. The CDR3 sequence is CASSSLGGAGTDTQYF. CDR3 in DNA: TGTGCCAGCAGCTCCCTGGGCGGCGCGGGGACAGATACGCAGTATTTT.